Listed below are T cell receptor beta chains from one sample, sequenced in a study of molecular identifiers for immune sequencing clone quantification. Via MiXCR, TCRdb re-called the PCR reads, giving one row per CDR3 protein. The data contain over 600,000 distinct CDR3 sequences, around 20% of them singletons. Sequenced material: naive CD8+ T cells from blood, with Jurkat cell RNA spiked in. Receptor source: a human donor in good health. Some libraries in this study had Jurkat cell RNA spiked in. The CDR3 runs from the conserved cysteine through the conserved F or W. D genes are given only for firm matches. Not every row has a clone size; where given, it reads once, few, many or a size class.

j_gene,abundance,v_gene,d_gene,CDR3nt,CDR3aa
TRBJ2-1,.,TRBV30,.,TGTGCCTGGAGTGTACAAGGGGGTAACTACAATGAGCAGTTCTTC,CAWSVQGGNYNEQFF
TRBJ2-3,many,TRBV12-3/TRBV12-4,.,TGTGCCAGCAGTCGCAGGGGAGTCACAGATACGCAGTATTTT,CASSRRGVTDTQYF
TRBJ2-3,many,TRBV19,.,TGTGCCAGTAGCCCGCCCCACCCAGATACGCAGTATTTT,CASSPPHPDTQYF
TRBJ2-4,.,TRBV6-5,TRBD1,TGTGCCAGCAGCCTAACCCCGCCGGGACAGGGGAAAAACATTCAGTACTTC,CASSLTPPGQGKNIQYF
TRBJ2-5,few,TRBV6-2/TRBV6-3,TRBD2,TGTGCCAGCAGTTACTCCCCTAGCGGGGGTATCCTAGAGACCCAGTACTTC,CASSYSPSGGILETQYF
TRBJ1-5,.,TRBV30,TRBD1,TGTGCCTGGAGTCTCCGGGACAGTAATCAGCCCCAGCATTTT,CAWSLRDSNQPQHF
TRBJ1-4,few,TRBV5-3,TRBD1,TGTGCCAGCAGCCTAGGACAGGGGGAAAGCACCAATGAAAAACTGTTTTTT,CASSLGQGESTNEKLFF
TRBJ2-7,many,TRBV20-1,.,TGCAGTGCTAGAGATCCGGGGGTTGGCTACGAGCAGTACTTC,CSARDPGVGYEQYF
TRBJ2-1,many,TRBV7-3,.,TGTGCCAGCAGCCTAGGGGCGCACAATGAGCAGTTCTTC,CASSLGAHNEQFF
TRBJ1-1,few,TRBV4-1,.,TGCGCCAGCAGCCAATTATCCGGGACATACACTGAAGCTTTCTTT,CASSQLSGTYTEAFF
TRBJ2-7,many,TRBV15,TRBD1,TGTGCCACCAGCAGAGATTACGACAGGGTGGGTAGGTACGAGCAGTACTTC,CATSRDYDRVGRYEQYF
TRBJ2-1,.,TRBV27,TRBD2,TGTGCCAGCAGTCCCGAGGGCGGGAGATACTACAATGAGCAGTTCTTC,CASSPEGGRYYNEQFF
TRBJ2-2,.,TRBV6-5,TRBD1,TGTGCCAGCAGTTACTCCCGGGACAGGGCCGGGGAGCTGTTTTTT,CASSYSRDRAGELFF
TRBJ2-7,many,TRBV6-6,TRBD2,TGTGCCACGACACCTTCTACCGGGACTAGAGGCGAGCAGTACTTC,CATTPSTGTRGEQYF
TRBJ2-1,.,TRBV7-9,.,TGTGCCAGCAGCTTTGCAGATTACTCCTACAATGAGCGGTTCTTC,CASSFADYSYNERFF
TRBJ2-5,few,TRBV6-5,TRBD2,TGTGCCAGCAGTTACTCGATCCCTAGCGGGGAGACCCAGTACTTC,CASSYSIPSGETQYF
TRBJ2-7,many,TRBV5-4,.,TGTGCCAGCAGCTTGTACACCTACGAGCAGTACTTC,CASSLYTYEQYF
TRBJ2-7,many,TRBV28,TRBD1,TGTGCCAGCAGTAACTTGTTCGTGGACAGGGGGTACTACGAGCAGTACTTC,CASSNLFVDRGYYEQYF
TRBJ2-2,.,TRBV20-1,TRBD2,TGCAGTGCTAGAGATCCCTCTAGCGGCAAGCTGACCGGGGAGCTGTTTTTT,CSARDPSSGKLTGELFF
TRBJ2-3,.,TRBV20-1,.,TGCAGTGCTAGGGGGGATCCAGATACGCAGTATTTT,CSARGDPDTQYF
TRBJ2-1,.,TRBV5-6,TRBD1,TGTGCCAGCAGCTTGATCGCCAGGGGGCGTCACGATGAGCAGTTCTTC,CASSLIARGRHDEQFF
TRBJ2-5,few,TRBV5-5,TRBD1,TGTGCCAGCAGCCCACCGGGACAGGGGTACCAAGAGACCCAGTACTTC,CASSPPGQGYQETQYF
TRBJ2-3,.,TRBV9,.,TGTGCCAGCAGCCCAAGTACGGCAAGTTGGGTGGCAGATACGCAGTATTTT,CASSPSTASWVADTQYF
TRBJ1-2,few,TRBV4-3,TRBD1,TGCGCCAGCAGCCAAGATTCCCGGGACAGGGTCTATGGCTACACCTTC,CASSQDSRDRVYGYTF
TRBJ2-7,.,TRBV27,TRBD1,TGTGCCAGCAGTGGTGGGCCGGGACAGGCTTTCTGGGAGCAGTACTTC,CASSGGPGQAFWEQYF
TRBJ2-7,many,TRBV6-2/TRBV6-3,TRBD2,TGTGCCAGCACCACCGGAATATCCGGGACTAGCGGGGGCTACGAGCAGTACTTC,CASTTGISGTSGGYEQYF
TRBJ1-4,many,TRBV4-3,.,TGCGCCAGCAGCCAAGAGTGGCAGGGAGTAGGAAAACTGTTTTTT,CASSQEWQGVGKLFF
TRBJ2-5,many,TRBV19,TRBD1,TGTGCCAGTAGTATTGGTACAGGGGGAATCGACCAAGAGACCCAGTACTTC,CASSIGTGGIDQETQYF
TRBJ1-3,many,TRBV4-1,.,TGCGCCAGCAGCACCGGATACAGGGTCGACTCTGGAAACACCATATATTTT,CASSTGYRVDSGNTIYF
TRBJ2-2,many,TRBV5-6,.,TGTGCCAGCAGCTGGGGGGCCCCCGGGGAGCTGTTTTTT,CASSWGAPGELFF
TRBJ2-7,many,TRBV12-3/TRBV12-4,.,TGTGCCAGCAGTTTATCTCCCGACGAGCAGTACTTC,CASSLSPDEQYF
TRBJ1-4,many,TRBV19,.,TGTGCCAGTTCCGGGTATGAGGATGAAAAACTGTTTTTT,CASSGYEDEKLFF
TRBJ2-1,many,TRBV24-1,TRBD2,TGTGCCAGCACTAGCGGGACCGACAATGAGCAGTTCTTC,CASTSGTDNEQFF
TRBJ1-1,.,TRBV12-3/TRBV12-4,.,TGTGCCAGCAGTTTGATGAACACTGAAGCTCTCTTT,CASSLMNTEALF
TRBJ1-1,many,TRBV7-9,.,TGTGCCAGCAGCAACGGAGGGGAGGTCCGAATGAACACTGAAGCTTTCTTT,CASSNGGEVRMNTEAFF
TRBJ2-1,.,TRBV13,.,TGTGCCAGCAGCCAAAAAAATGAGCAGTTCTTC,CASSQKNEQFF
TRBJ1-1,few,TRBV2,.,TGTGCCAGCAGTGAATGGTTCGGAGCTTTCTTT,CASSEWFGAFF
TRBJ1-2,few,TRBV5-1,.,TGCGCCAGCAGCTCTGAAGGGGACTATGGCTACACCTTC,CASSSEGDYGYTF
TRBJ1-1,many,TRBV5-6,.,TGTGCCAGCAGCTTTGGGTCAGGTGGCACTGAAGCTTTCTTT,CASSFGSGGTEAFF
TRBJ2-6,.,TRBV7-3,TRBD1,TGTGCCAGCAGCTTAATCGGGACAGGCCAAATTTCTACATATTCTGGGGCCAACGTCCTGACTTTC,CASSLIGTGQISTYSGANVLTF
TRBJ1-5,many,TRBV19,.,TGTGCCAGTAGTATTTTTTGGGCGGGCAATCAGCCCCAGCATTTT,CASSIFWAGNQPQHF
TRBJ2-5,few,TRBV9,TRBD2,TGTGCCAGCAGCGTGACAGCGGGAGGGCCGGGGGAGACCCAGTACTTC,CASSVTAGGPGETQYF
TRBJ2-7,.,TRBV13,TRBD1,TGTGCCAGCAGAGGGCCGGGACAGACGGGCGAGCAGTACTTC,CASRGPGQTGEQYF
TRBJ1-1,many,TRBV28,.,TGTGCCAGCAGTTTCGAGGCTGAAGCTTTCTTT,CASSFEAEAFF
TRBJ1-5,many,TRBV7-9,TRBD1,TGTGCCAGCAGCATTGGGACAGACTTACCGCTAGGCAATCAGCCCCAGCATTTT,CASSIGTDLPLGNQPQHF
TRBJ2-1,few,TRBV20-1,.,TGCAGTGCTAGAGAAGGGACCGCTCATGAGCAGTTCTTC,CSAREGTAHEQFF
TRBJ2-2,many,TRBV29-1,.,TGCAGCGTTGAAGATCCGCCGAACACCGGGGAGCTGTTTTTT,CSVEDPPNTGELFF
TRBJ2-5,.,TRBV4-1,TRBD2,TGCGCCAGCAGCCAAGGAACTAGCGGGGGACCCGGGACCCAGTACTTC,CASSQGTSGGPGTQYF
TRBJ2-7,many,TRBV7-9,TRBD1,TGTGCCAGCAGCCTCGGACAGGCTCCCTTAGAGCAGTACTTC,CASSLGQAPLEQYF
TRBJ2-7,many,TRBV4-3,TRBD2,TGCGCCAGCAGCCAAGGACTAGCGGGAGGTAGGTCCTACGAGCAGTACTTC,CASSQGLAGGRSYEQYF
TRBJ1-2,many,TRBV20-1,.,TGCAGTGCTAGTAAACAGCTTCATAACTATGGCTACACCTTC,CSASKQLHNYGYTF
TRBJ2-2,few,TRBV28,.,TGTGCCAGCAGTTTTCAGACCGTGACCGGGGAGCTGTTTTTT,CASSFQTVTGELFF
TRBJ2-7,.,TRBV4-3,.,TGCGCCAGCAGCCAAGATAAGGCATGGTCCTACGAGCAGTACTTC,CASSQDKAWSYEQYF
TRBJ2-7,few,TRBV6-5,TRBD2,TGTGCCAGCAGTTACGGGCAGGCCGGGGAGGGCGAGCAGTACTTC,CASSYGQAGEGEQYF